This TCR beta chain derives from a study of T cells after yellow fever vaccination. Turning to the study itself: Where fractions had low cell numbers, libraries were prepared from them with the SMART-Seq v4 Ultra Low Input RNA kit.

By 5'RACE template switching, TCR cDNA was produced, with a universal primer site and UMIs added in the process. Each CDR3 protein gets one entry after TCRdb re-called the 5' RACE reads with MiXCR. The sample yields about 150,000 distinct CDR3 sequences, roughly 6.2% seen once. The material was CD4+ T cells sorted from PBMCs, obtained on the day of the first yellow fever vaccination. The sequence came from a man between 18 and 35 years old who received the YFV17D yellow fever vaccine.

The CDR3 region has the DNA TGTGCCAGCAGTTACGGAGGGCCGGGGGCCAACGTCCTGACTTTC. It translates to CASSYGGPGANVLTF. The chain employs TRBV6-5 and TRBJ2-6, with D possibly TRBD2 on 6 matching bases. Germline V gives CDR1 MNHEY, CDR2 SVGAGI. Trimming took 2 bases from V and 4 from J, leaving 9 bases between them. The CDR3 length is 15 residues.